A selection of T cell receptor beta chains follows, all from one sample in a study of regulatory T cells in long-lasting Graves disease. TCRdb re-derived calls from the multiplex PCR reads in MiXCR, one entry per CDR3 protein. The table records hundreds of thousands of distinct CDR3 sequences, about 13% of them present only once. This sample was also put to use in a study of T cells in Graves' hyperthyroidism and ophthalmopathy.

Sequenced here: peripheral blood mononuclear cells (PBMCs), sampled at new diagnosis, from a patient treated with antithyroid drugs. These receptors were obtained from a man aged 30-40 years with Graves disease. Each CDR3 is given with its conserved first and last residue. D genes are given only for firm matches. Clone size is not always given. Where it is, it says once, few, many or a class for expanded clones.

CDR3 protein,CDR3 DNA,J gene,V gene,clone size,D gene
CASSLGPLDKNIQYF,TGTGCCAGCAGCTTAGGACCTCTCGATAAAAACATTCAGTACTTC,TRBJ2-4,TRBV5-6,.,.
CSASTGTGARSYEQYF,TGCAGTGCTAGCACCGGGACAGGGGCCCGCTCCTACGAGCAGTACTTC,TRBJ2-7,TRBV20-1,many,TRBD1
CAWKRVPYTEAFF,TGTGCCTGGAAGAGGGTTCCGTACACTGAAGCTTTCTTT,TRBJ1-1,TRBV30,many,.
CASSLIGEGGYTF,TGTGCCAGCAGCTTAATCGGGGAGGGGGGCTACACCTTC,TRBJ1-2,TRBV27,many,.
CSARSGQGAYEQYF,TGCAGTGCTAGAAGCGGGCAGGGGGCTTACGAGCAGTACTTC,TRBJ2-7,TRBV20-1,.,TRBD1
CASSQAVAGSGDTQYF,TGCGCCAGCAGCCAAGCAGTGGCGGGAAGCGGAGATACGCAGTATTTT,TRBJ2-3,TRBV4-1,many,.
CSVYTPAPSGRYTDTQYF,TGCAGCGTTTACACACCTGCCCCTAGCGGGAGGTACACAGATACGCAGTATTTT,TRBJ2-3,TRBV29-1,.,TRBD2
CSVEKGTDWTSGRPQGEQFF,TGCAGCGTTGAAAAAGGGACTGACTGGACTAGCGGGAGGCCCCAAGGTGAGCAGTTCTTC,TRBJ2-1,TRBV29-1,few,TRBD2
CSALPLAGSYNEQFF,TGCAGCGCCCTACCCCTAGCGGGATCATACAATGAGCAGTTCTTC,TRBJ2-1,TRBV29-1,many,TRBD2
CASSLQGSDTQYF,TGTGCCAGCAGTTTACAGGGCTCAGATACGCAGTATTTT,TRBJ2-3,TRBV12-3/TRBV12-4,few,.
CASSWGENTEAFF,TGTGCCAGCTCATGGGGGGAGAACACTGAAGCTTTCTTT,TRBJ1-1,TRBV18,.,.
CASRKQPRETEAFF,TGTGCCAGCAGGAAGCAACCCAGGGAAACTGAAGCTTTCTTT,TRBJ1-1,TRBV27,many,.
CASSHPRGLGETQYF,TGCGCCAGCAGCCATCCCAGGGGGCTAGGGGAGACCCAGTACTTC,TRBJ2-5,TRBV4-1,.,TRBD1
CAWSVAGGDTDTQYF,TGTGCCTGGAGTGTGGCGGGAGGGGACACAGATACGCAGTATTTT,TRBJ2-3,TRBV30,many,TRBD2
CASSPFLAGSSYNEQFF,TGTGCCAGCAGCCCGTTTCTGGCGGGGAGCTCCTACAATGAGCAGTTCTTC,TRBJ2-1,TRBV9,.,.
CATSILQGLAGNTIYF,TGTGCCACCAGCATCTTACAGGGCCTGGCTGGAAACACCATATATTTT,TRBJ1-3,TRBV15,.,.
CSVGSLEAFF,TGCAGCGTAGGGTCGCTTGAAGCTTTCTTT,TRBJ1-1,TRBV29-1,few,.
CASSFGLGLAGSSYNEQFF,TGTGCCAGCAGCTTTGGTTTGGGACTAGCGGGGAGCTCCTACAATGAGCAGTTCTTC,TRBJ2-1,TRBV11-2,.,TRBD2
CASSLHGQAETSGSQNEQFF,TGTGCCAGCAGCTTACACGGACAGGCGGAGACTAGCGGGAGCCAGAATGAGCAGTTCTTC,TRBJ2-1,TRBV7-3,many,TRBD2
CASSQLSNQPQHF,TGCGCCAGCAGCCAACTTAGCAATCAGCCCCAGCATTTT,TRBJ1-5,TRBV4-1,few,.
CASSPGQANEQFF,TGCGCCAGCAGTCCCGGGCAGGCCAATGAGCAGTTCTTC,TRBJ2-1,TRBV10-1,few,.
CASRRAGGPGDTQYF,TGTGCCAGCAGGAGAGCGGGAGGGCCGGGAGATACGCAGTATTTT,TRBJ2-3,TRBV6-1,many,TRBD2
CASSTRTGNGVNYGYTF,TGTGCCAGCAGTACCCGGACGGGGAACGGAGTAAACTATGGCTACACCTTC,TRBJ1-2,TRBV27,many,.
CASSYGAGYQETQYF,TGTGCCAGCAGTTACGGGGCGGGCTACCAAGAGACCCAGTACTTC,TRBJ2-5,TRBV6-5,many,.
CASPTLAGVIDTQYF,TGTGCCAGCCCGACTCTAGCGGGAGTCATAGATACGCAGTATTTT,TRBJ2-3,TRBV2,many,TRBD2
CASREAGGSYEQYF,TGTGCCAGTAGGGAAGCGGGGGGCTCCTACGAGCAGTACTTC,TRBJ2-7,TRBV19,.,TRBD2
CSAPPTSGASYEQYF,TGCAGTGCGCCTCCGACTAGCGGGGCCTCCTACGAGCAGTACTTC,TRBJ2-7,TRBV20-1,few,TRBD2
CAISESSTGEQFF,TGTGCCATCAGTGAGTCGTCGACGGGCGAGCAGTTCTTC,TRBJ2-1,TRBV10-3,many,.
CASGLVLSWSGYGSSPDTQYF,TGTGCTAGTGGTTTGGTACTATCTTGGTCTGGCTACGGGAGCAGCCCAGATACGCAGTATTTT,TRBJ2-3,TRBV12-5,many,.
CASSLGLAEAFF,TGTGCCAGCAGCTTAGGCCTGGCTGAAGCTTTCTTT,TRBJ1-1,TRBV13,many,.
CSARRQGIGHYGYTF,TGCAGTGCTAGACGACAGGGTATCGGACACTATGGCTACACCTTC,TRBJ1-2,TRBV20-1,.,TRBD1
CASSSGLENTEAFF,TGTGCCAGCAGTTCCGGACTGGAGAACACTGAAGCTTTCTTT,TRBJ1-1,TRBV3-1,many,.
CASSRTFGETQYF,TGCGCCAGCAGCCGAACCTTCGGCGAGACCCAGTACTTC,TRBJ2-5,TRBV5-1,few,.
CASSLQSGGPSSTDTQYF,TGTGCCAGCAGCTTACAAAGTGGGGGGCCTTCTAGCACAGATACGCAGTATTTT,TRBJ2-3,TRBV7-9,.,.
CATSLWGRAGSVNEQFF,TGTGCCACCTCCCTGTGGGGGAGGGCGGGTTCCGTGAATGAGCAGTTCTTC,TRBJ2-1,TRBV19,many,TRBD2
CASSETSGYEQYF,TGTGCCAGCAGCGAGACTAGCGGTTACGAGCAGTACTTC,TRBJ2-7,TRBV7-6,many,TRBD2
CASGLAAYEQYF,TGTGCCAGCGGACTAGCGGCCTACGAGCAGTACTTC,TRBJ2-7,TRBV6-1,many,TRBD2
CASSYSSGTEQYF,TGTGCCAGCAGTTACTCAAGCGGGACCGAGCAGTACTTC,TRBJ2-7,TRBV6-4,.,TRBD2
CASSLAGDPDTQYF,TGTGCCAGCAGTCTAGCGGGAGATCCAGATACGCAGTATTTT,TRBJ2-3,TRBV6-2/TRBV6-3,few,TRBD2
CASSFDRTSPLHF,TGTGCCAGCAGTTTCGACAGGACTTCACCCCTCCACTTT,TRBJ1-6,TRBV6-2/TRBV6-3,many,.
CASSEQGVSTEAFF,TGTGCCAGTAGTGAACAGGGGGTCAGTACTGAAGCTTTCTTT,TRBJ1-1,TRBV19,many,TRBD1
CSATLAGHPGEQYF,TGCAGTGCTACTCTAGCGGGACACCCTGGCGAGCAGTACTTC,TRBJ2-7,TRBV20-1,few,TRBD2
CASSAWDRVGEQYF,TGTGCCAGCAGTGCCTGGGACAGGGTGGGCGAGCAGTACTTC,TRBJ2-7,TRBV12-3/TRBV12-4,.,TRBD1
CATSDNRFGQPQHF,TGTGCCACCAGTGACAACAGGTTTGGGCAGCCCCAGCATTTT,TRBJ1-5,TRBV24-1,few,.
CSVEDDATSGRSYEQYF,TGCAGCGTTGAAGATGATGCGACTAGCGGGAGGTCCTACGAGCAGTACTTC,TRBJ2-7,TRBV29-1,many,TRBD2